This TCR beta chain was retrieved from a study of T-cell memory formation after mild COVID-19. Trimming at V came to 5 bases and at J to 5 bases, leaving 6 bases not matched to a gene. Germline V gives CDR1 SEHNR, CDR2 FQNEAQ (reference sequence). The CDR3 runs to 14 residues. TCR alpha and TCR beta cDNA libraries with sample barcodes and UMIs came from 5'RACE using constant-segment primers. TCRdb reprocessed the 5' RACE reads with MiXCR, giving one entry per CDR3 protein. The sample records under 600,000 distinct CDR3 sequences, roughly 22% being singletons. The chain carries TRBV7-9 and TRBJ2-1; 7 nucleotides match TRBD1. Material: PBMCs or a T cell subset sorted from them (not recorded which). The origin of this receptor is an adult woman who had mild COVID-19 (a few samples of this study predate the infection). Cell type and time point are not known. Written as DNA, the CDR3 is TGTGCCAGCAGCATTCCGGGACAGAACAATGAGCAGTTCTTC. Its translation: CASSIPGQNNEQFF.